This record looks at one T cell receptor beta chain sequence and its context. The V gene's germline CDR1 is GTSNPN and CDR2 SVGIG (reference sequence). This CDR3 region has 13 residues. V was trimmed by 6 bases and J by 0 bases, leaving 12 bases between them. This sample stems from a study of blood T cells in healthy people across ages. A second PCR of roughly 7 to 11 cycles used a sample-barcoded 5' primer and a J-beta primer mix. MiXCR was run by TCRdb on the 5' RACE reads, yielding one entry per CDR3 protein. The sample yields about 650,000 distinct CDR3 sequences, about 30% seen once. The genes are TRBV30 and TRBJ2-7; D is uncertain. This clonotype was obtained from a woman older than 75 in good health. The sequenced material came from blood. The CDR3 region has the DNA TGTGCCTGCCTCGGACGTACCTCCTACGAGCAGTACTTC. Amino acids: CACLGRTSYEQYF.